This TCR beta chain was obtained from a study of blood T cell repertoires in COVID-19. V lost 7 bases to trimming and J lost 5 bases, with 18 bases between them. CDR3 size: 15 residues. CDR1 and CDR2 from the germline V gene are SNHLY and FYNNEI. Some clones are missing from TCRdb's copy, which holds only in-frame ones; the method was immunoSEQ multiplex PCR. Here the sample spans roughly 100,000 clones, more than 80% being singletons. The sequenced sample was peripheral blood. This receptor was obtained from a woman in her sixties or seventies with acute or convalescent COVID-19. V is TRBV2 and J is TRBJ2-1, with TRBD2 as a possible D gene (7 bases). CDR3 DNA sequence: TGTGCCAGCAACGAAGGGCGGGGGCCTCACAATGAGCAGTTCTTC. It encodes CASNEGRGPHNEQFF.